The T cell receptor (beta chain) described here comes from a study of T cell repertoires in cytomegalovirus infection. For the study at large: Recently identified HLA-C-restricted CMV epitopes were used, and well-studied HLA-B-restricted CMV epitopes were used as well. The public TCR beta signatures pointed to both CMV infection and matching HLA type. Whole-study findings and limits: The study found HLA-C-restricted CMV-specific TCR beta clonotypes dominating the ex vivo response.

CDR3 length equals 17 residues. Per the germline V gene, CDR1 is SEHNR and CDR2 is FQNEAQ (reference sequence). V was cut by 5 bases and J by 4 bases, with 23 bases left in between. Details on this clonotype: Antigen unknown.

TCRdb itself ran the reads through MiXCR, one entry per CDR3 protein. The sample lists under 200,000 distinct CDR3 sequences, less than 25% occurring once. V is TRBV7-9 and J is TRBJ1-2; D remains ambiguous. The sample in question was CD8+ T cells from cultured PBMCs, obtained from culture after CMV antigen stimulation. This receptor was taken from a human donor in good health (CMV status not recorded). Some clones in this sample may be carry-over from other donors' samples. The CDR3, as DNA: TGTGCCAGCAGCCCACCCCCCGCCGTCTCACCTCCCTATGGCTACACCTTC. As protein: CASSPPPAVSPPYGYTF.